The present TCR beta chain was sequenced within a study of cytomegalovirus exposure and HLA in healthy donors. Regarding this clone: The antigen is not known.

Study observations and caveats: It has been reported that TCR beta sequences accurately predicted the HLA-A and HLA-B alleles of most subjects.

Trimming cost V 1 base and J 7 bases, with 13 bases left between them. The germline CDR1 and CDR2 sequences are SGHVS and FQNEAQ. This CDR3 has 14 residues. PCR was performed using 60 Vbeta and 13 Jbeta primers. Using immunoSEQ multiplex PCR, the repertoire was profiled, and TCRdb retains in-frame clones only, with some absent. Counted here are more than 95,000 clones, around 74% occurring once; the ten biggest clones make up 7.5% to 10%. The chain has TRBV7-8 and TRBJ2-5; tentatively, D is TRBD2 (6 bases). This sequence originates from a woman aged 40 to 50 in good health and CMV-seropositive. Sequenced material: PBMCs. The CDR3 DNA reads as TGTGCCAGCAGCTTAGATGGCCGGGGAGGGACCCAGTACTTC. Encoded protein: CASSLDGRGGTQYF.